This TCR beta chain was obtained from a study of T-cell reconstitution after alpha-beta-depleted transplantation in children (TCRdb year 2016). As for the study more broadly: Using TCR repertoire profiling, the study followed T-cell immune reconstitution in a quantitative way in children after TCRalphabeta/CD19-depleted allogeneic hematopoietic cell transplantation.

The germline V gene yields LGHNA for CDR1 and YSLEER for CDR2. Including cysteine and phenylalanine, the CDR3 has 16 amino acids. This entry keeps only the CDR3 DNA: 48 bases, framed from base 1. Clipping removes 2 bases from V and 3 bases from J, with 6 as the unmatched junction base count. Library generation was performed with PCR. The sequencer was an Illumina HiSeq 2500. TCR libraries were prepared with molecular barcoding, using unique molecular identifiers to normalize TCRbeta repertoire quantification. The raw public data were reprocessed by TCRdb itself: fastp quality trimming at Q25, MiXCR clonotype calling, in-frame beta chains only. A single entry per CDR3 protein holds the most common genes and DNA from its merged rows. This sample comprises under 750,000 distinct CDR3 sequences, 23% of them detected only once. In total, the top ten clones hold roughly an eighth of the sample. The intended sense of this specimen's treatment or condition label: allogeneic hematopoietic cell transplantation with graft depleted of TCRalphabeta T cells and CD19 B cells. The children who served as transplant recipients had been given grafts of TCRalphabeta/CD19-depleted allogeneic hematopoietic cells.

On this clonotype: The antigen it binds to is not known. No much larger clone exists at a distance of one base, and base qualities are not known.

The investigation overall reported the following: In some patients, high TCRbeta diversity at day 60 was attributed to recipient T cells and intrathymic progenitors that had survived conditioning. The apparently early recovery of alphabetaT-cell counts about two months after transplant reportedly depended on only several hundred rapidly expanded clones that came from non-depleted graft cells. Over subsequent months, a decline in hyperexpanded clone frequencies was noted, and after one year, T-cell counts and TCRbeta diversity were mostly ascribed to newly produced T cells.

This TCR was sampled from a boy younger than two who had a stem cell transplant for acute myeloid leukemia, so the T cells may come from the graft donor. The sequencing here drew on PBMCs, mostly from graft donor cells, taken 360 days after TCRalphabeta/CD19-depleted stem cell transplant. The chain is assembled from TRBV4-3 and TRBJ1-3; 8 central bases correspond to TRBD1. The CDR3 region: CASSQRRQGFGNTIYF. The DNA sequence is given as TGCGCCAGCAGCCAAAGGAGACAGGGGTTTGGAAACACCATATATTTT.